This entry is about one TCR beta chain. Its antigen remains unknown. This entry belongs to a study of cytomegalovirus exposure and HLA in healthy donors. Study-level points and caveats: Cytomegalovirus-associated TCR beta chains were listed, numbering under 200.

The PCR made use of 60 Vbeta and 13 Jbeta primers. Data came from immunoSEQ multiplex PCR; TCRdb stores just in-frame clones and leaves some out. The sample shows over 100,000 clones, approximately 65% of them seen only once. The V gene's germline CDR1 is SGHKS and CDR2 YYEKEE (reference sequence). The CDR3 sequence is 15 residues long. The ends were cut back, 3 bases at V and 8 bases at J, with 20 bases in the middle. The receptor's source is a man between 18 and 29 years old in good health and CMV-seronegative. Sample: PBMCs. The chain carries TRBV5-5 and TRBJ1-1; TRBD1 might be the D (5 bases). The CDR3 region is CASSWLGTEASEAFF. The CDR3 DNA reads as TGTGCCAGCAGCTGGCTGGGGACTGAAGCTTCCGAAGCTTTCTTT.